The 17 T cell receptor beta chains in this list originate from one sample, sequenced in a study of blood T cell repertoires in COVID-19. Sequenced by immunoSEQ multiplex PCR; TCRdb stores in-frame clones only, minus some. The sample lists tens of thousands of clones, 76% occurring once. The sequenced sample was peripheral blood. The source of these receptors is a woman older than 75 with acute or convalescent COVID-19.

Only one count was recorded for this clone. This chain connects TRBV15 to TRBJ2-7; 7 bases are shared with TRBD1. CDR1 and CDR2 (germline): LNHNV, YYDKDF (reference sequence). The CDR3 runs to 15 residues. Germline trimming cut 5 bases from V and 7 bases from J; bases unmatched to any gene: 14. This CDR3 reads CATSADRSRTGEQYF. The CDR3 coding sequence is TGTGCCACCAGCGCGGACAGGTCCCGAACCGGGGAGCAGTACTTC.

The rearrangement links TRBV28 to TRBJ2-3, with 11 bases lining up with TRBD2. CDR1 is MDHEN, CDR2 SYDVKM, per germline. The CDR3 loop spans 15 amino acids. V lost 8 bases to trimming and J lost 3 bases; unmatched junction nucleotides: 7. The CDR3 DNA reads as TGTGCCAGCCCTCCTAGCGGGAGGAGGACAGATACGCAGTATTTT. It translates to CASPPSGRRTDTQYF.

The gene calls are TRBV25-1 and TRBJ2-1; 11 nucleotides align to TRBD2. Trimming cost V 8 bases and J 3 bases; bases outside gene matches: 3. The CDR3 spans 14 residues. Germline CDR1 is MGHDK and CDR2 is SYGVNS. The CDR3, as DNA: TGTGCCAGCGCTCTAGCGGGAGGCTACAATGAGCAGTTCTTC. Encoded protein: CASALAGGYNEQFF.

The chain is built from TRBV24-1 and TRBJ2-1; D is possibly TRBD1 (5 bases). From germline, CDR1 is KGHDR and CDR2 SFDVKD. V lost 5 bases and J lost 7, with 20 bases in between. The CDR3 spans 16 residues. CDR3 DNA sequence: TGTGCCACCAGTGCCCCCGCCGCACGGACACAAAATGAGCAGTTCTTC. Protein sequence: CATSAPAARTQNEQFF.

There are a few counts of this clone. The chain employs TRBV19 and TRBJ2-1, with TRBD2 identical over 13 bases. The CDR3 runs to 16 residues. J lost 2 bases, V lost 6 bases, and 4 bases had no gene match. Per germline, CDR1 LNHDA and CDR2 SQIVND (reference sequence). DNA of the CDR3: TGTGCCAGTAGCACACTAGCGGGAGGGACCTACAATGAGCAGTTCTTC. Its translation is CASSTLAGGTYNEQFF.

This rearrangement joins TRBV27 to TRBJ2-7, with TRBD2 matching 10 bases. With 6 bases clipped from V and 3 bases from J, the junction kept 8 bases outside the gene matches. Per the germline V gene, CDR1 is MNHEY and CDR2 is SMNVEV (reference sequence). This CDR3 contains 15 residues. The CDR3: CASRLSLAGFYEQYF. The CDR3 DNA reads TGTGCCAGCAGGCTATCACTAGCGGGATTCTACGAGCAGTACTTC.

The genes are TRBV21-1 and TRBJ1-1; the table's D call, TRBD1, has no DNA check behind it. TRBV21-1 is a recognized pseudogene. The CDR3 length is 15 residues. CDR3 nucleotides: TGTGCCAGCAGCAAAGGGGGCGCTTCGAACACTGAAGCTTTCTTT. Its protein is CASSKGGASNTEAFF.

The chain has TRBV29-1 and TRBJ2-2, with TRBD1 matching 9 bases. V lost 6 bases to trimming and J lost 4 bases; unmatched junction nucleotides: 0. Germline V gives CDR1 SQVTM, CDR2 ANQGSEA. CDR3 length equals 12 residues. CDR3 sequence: CSVDRGTGELFF. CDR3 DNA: TGCAGCGTGGACAGGGGCACCGGGGAGCTGTTTTTT.

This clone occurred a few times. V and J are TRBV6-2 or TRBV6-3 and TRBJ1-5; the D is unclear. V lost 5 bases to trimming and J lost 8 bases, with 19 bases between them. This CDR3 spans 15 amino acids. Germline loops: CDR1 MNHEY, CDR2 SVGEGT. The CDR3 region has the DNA TGTGCCAGCAGTCCACATGGTTTTTTGAGGGAGCCCCAGCATTTT. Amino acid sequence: CASSPHGFLREPQHF.

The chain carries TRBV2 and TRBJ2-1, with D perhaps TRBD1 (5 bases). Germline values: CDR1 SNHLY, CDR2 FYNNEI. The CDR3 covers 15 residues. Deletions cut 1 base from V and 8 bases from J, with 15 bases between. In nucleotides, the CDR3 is TGTGCCAGCAGTGAAGGGACCCAATCCAGGGATGAGCAGTTCTTC. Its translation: CASSEGTQSRDEQFF. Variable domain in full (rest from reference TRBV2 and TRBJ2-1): EPEVTQTPSHQVTQMGQEVILRCVPISNHLYFYWYRQILGQKVEFLVSFYNNEISEKSEIFDDQFSVERPDGSNFTLKIRSTKLEDSAMYFCASSEGTQSRDEQFFGPGTRLTVL.

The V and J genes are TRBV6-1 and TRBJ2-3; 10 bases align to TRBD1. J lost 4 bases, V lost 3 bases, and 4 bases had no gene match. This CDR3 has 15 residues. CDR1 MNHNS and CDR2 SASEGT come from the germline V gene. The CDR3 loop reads CASSEDRGSADTQYF. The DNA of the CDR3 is TGTGCCAGCAGTGAGGACAGGGGGTCGGCAGATACGCAGTATTTT.

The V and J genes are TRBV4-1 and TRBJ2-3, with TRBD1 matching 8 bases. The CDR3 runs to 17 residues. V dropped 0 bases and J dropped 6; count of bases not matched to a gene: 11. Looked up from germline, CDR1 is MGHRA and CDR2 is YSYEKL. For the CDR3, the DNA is TGCGCCAGCAGCCAAGACGGAGGTCTTCGGGACAGGGATACGCAGTATTTT. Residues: CASSQDGGLRDRDTQYF.

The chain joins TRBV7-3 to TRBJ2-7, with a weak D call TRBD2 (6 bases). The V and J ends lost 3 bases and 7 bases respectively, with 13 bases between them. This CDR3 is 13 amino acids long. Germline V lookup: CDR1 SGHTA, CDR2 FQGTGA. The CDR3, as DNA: TGTGCCAGCAGCTTGCAGCGGGCGGGTGAGCAGTACTTC. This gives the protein CASSLQRAGEQYF. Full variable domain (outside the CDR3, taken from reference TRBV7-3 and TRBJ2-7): GAGVSQTPSNKVTEKGKYVELRCDPISGHTALYWYRQSLGQGPEFLIYFQGTGAADDSGLPNDRFFAVRPEGSVSTLKIQRTERGDSAVYLCASSLQRAGEQYFGPGTRLTVT.

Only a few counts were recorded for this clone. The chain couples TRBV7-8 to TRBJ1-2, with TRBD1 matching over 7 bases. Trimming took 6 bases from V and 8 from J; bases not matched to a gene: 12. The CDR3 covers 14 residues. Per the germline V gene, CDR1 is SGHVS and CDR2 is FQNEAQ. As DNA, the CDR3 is TGTGCCAGCAGTCTGACACCGCAGGGGGTCGGCTACACCTTC. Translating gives CASSLTPQGVGYTF.

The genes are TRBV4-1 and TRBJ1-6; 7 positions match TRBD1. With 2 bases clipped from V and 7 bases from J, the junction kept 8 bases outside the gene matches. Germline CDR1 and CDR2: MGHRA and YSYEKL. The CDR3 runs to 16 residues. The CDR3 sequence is CASSQRTGSANSPLHF. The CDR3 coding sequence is TGCGCCAGCAGCCAAAGGACAGGCTCGGCCAATTCACCCCTCCACTTT.

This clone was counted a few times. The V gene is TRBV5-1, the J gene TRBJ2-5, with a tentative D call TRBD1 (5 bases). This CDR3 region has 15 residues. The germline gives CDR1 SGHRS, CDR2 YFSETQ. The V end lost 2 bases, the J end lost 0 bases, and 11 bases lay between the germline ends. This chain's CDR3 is CASSFQGLYQETQYF. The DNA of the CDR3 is TGCGCCAGCAGCTTCCAGGGCCTGTACCAAGAGACCCAGTACTTC.

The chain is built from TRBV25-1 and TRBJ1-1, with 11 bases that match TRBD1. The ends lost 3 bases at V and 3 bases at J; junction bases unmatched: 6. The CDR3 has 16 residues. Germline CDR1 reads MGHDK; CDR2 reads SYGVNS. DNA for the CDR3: TGTGCCAGCAGTGATTTGGGACAGGGGGGGCACACTGAAGCTTTCTTT. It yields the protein CASSDLGQGGHTEAFF.